The 9 T cell receptor beta chains reported below all come from one sample, sequenced in a study of blood T cell repertoires in COVID-19. This table comes from immunoSEQ multiplex PCR, and its TCRdb copy is limited to in-frame clones, with some not included. The data contain under 200,000 clones, 83% of them singletons. Material for sequencing was peripheral blood. The receptors shown here come from a woman aged 40 to 50 with acute or convalescent COVID-19.

V gene TRBV5-4 combines with J gene TRBJ2-1, with TRBD2 matching 9 bases. The CDR3 runs 16 residues. CDR1 is SGHNT, CDR2 YYREEE, per germline (reference sequence). The trim removed 3 bases at V and 0 bases at J, leaving 4 bases unmatched. CDR3: CASSSHSGSSYNEQFF. DNA of the CDR3: TGTGCCAGCAGCTCCCATAGCGGGAGCTCCTACAATGAGCAGTTCTTC.

The chain employs TRBV4-2 and TRBJ1-5; D uncertain. The CDR3 runs 15 residues. CDR1 is LGHNA, CDR2 YNFKEQ, per germline. V shed 0 bases and J shed 3 bases, with 9 bases lying between them. CDR3 protein: CASSQEWSPNQPQHF. The DNA of the CDR3 is TGTGCCAGCAGCCAAGAGTGGAGCCCCAATCAGCCCCAGCATTTT.

The chain combines TRBV11-3 with TRBJ2-1; possibly TRBD2 for D (5 bases). V shed 3 bases and J shed 8 bases, with 14 bases lying between them. Germline CDR1 SGHNT, CDR2 YENEEA. The CDR3 has 14 amino acids. The CDR3 nucleotides read TGTGCCAGCAGCTTGGACGGGGTGAAGGATGAGCAGTTCTTC. It codes for CASSLDGVKDEQFF.

The chain joins TRBV27 to TRBJ2-7; TRBD2 agrees at 9 bases. After removal of 4 bases from V and 4 bases from J, the junction contained 14 bases not matched to a gene. The CDR3 covers 17 residues. CDR1 is MNHEY, CDR2 SMNVEV, per germline (reference sequence). In DNA, the CDR3 is TGTGCCAGCAGTTCCCGAGCTAGCGGGGACTGGATTTACGAGCAGTACTTC. As protein: CASSSRASGDWIYEQYF.

The rearrangement joins TRBV7-9 to TRBJ2-5; D is perhaps TRBD2 (6 bases). CDR1 is SEHNR and CDR2 is FQNEAQ in the germline V gene (reference sequence). The CDR3 is 15 residues long. V lost 2 bases and J 4 bases, leaving 14 bases between the germline ends. CDR3 bases: TGTGCCAGCAGCTTATGGGGGGAGGAGCGAGAGACCCAGTACTTC. This sequence encodes CASSLWGEERETQYF. Full variable domain (missing parts from reference TRBV7-9 and TRBJ2-5): DTGVSQNPRHKITKRGQNVTFRCDPISEHNRLYWYRQTLGQGPEFLTYFQNEAQLEKSRLLSDRFSAERPKGSFSTLEIQRTEQGDSAMYLCASSLWGEERETQYFGPGTRLLVL.

The chain carries TRBV3-1 (or the pseudogene TRBV3-2) and TRBJ1-5, with 7 bases fitting TRBD1. Germline trimming cut 5 bases from V and 7 bases from J; bases unmatched to any gene: 5. The germline CDR1 and CDR2 sequences are LGHDT and YNNKEL (reference sequence). The CDR3 spans 13 residues. The CDR3 spells CASSAGGDQPQHF. The CDR3 DNA is TGTGCCAGCAGCGCAGGGGGTGACCAGCCCCAGCATTTT.

The rearrangement joins TRBV9 to TRBJ2-2; 7 nucleotides agree with TRBD1. This CDR3 spans 17 amino acids. CDR1 is SGDLS and CDR2 is YYNGEE in the germline V gene. The ends lost 2 bases at V and 6 bases at J; junction bases unmatched: 13. The CDR3: CASSVATLQGTPGELFF. The CDR3 nucleotides are TGTGCCAGCAGCGTTGCTACCTTACAGGGGACCCCCGGGGAGCTGTTTTTT.

The rearrangement uses TRBV5-1 and TRBJ2-1, with D possibly matching TRBD2 (5 bases). CDR1 is SGHRS, CDR2 YFSETQ, per germline. This CDR3 region has 15 residues. Trimming removed 3 bases at V and 3 bases at J, with 13 bases between. DNA of the CDR3: TGCGCCAGCAGCTCGACCGTGGGAGACTACAATGAGCAGTTCTTC. Protein: CASSSTVGDYNEQFF.

The V gene is TRBV25-1, the J gene TRBJ1-6; D not resolved. Germline values: CDR1 MGHDK, CDR2 SYGVNS. CDR3 length: 13 residues. V was pared by 5 bases and J by 5 bases, with 7 bases between. The CDR3 DNA is TGTGCCAGCAGTTTGGCAGATAATTCACCCCTCCACTTT. Amino acids: CASSLADNSPLHF. The complete variable domain, with remaining parts taken from reference TRBV25-1 and TRBJ1-6, reads EADIYQTPRYLVIGTGKKITLECSQTMGHDKMYWYQQDPGMELHLIHYSYGVNSTEKGDLSSESTVSRIRTEHFPLTLESARPSHTSQYLCASSLADNSPLHFGNGTRLTVT.